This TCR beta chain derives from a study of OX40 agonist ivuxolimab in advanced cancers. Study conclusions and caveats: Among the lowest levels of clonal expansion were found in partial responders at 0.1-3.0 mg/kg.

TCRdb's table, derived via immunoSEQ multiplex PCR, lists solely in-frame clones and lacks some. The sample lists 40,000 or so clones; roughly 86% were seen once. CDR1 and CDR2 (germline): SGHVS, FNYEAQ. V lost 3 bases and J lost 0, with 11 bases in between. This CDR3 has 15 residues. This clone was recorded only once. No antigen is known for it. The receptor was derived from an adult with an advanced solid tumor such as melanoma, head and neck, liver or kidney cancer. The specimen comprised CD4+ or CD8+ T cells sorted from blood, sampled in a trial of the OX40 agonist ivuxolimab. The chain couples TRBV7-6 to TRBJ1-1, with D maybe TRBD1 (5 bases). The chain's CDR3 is CASSLAGFMNTEAFF. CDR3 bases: TGTGCCAGCAGCTTGGCAGGGTTCATGAACACTGAAGCTTTCTTT. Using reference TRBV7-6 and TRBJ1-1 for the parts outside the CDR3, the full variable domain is GAGVSQSPRYKVTKRGQDVALRCDPISGHVSLYWYRQALGQGPEFLTYFNYEAQQDKSGLPNDRFSAERPEGSISTLTIQRTEQRDSAMYRCASSLAGFMNTEAFFGQGTRLTVV.